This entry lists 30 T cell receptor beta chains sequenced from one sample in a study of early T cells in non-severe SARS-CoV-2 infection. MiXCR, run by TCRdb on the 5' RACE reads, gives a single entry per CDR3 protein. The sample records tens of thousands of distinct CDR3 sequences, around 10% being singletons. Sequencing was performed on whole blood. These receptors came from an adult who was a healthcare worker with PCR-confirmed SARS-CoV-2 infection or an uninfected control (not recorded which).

The CDR3, as DNA: TGTGCCAGCAGCTCAGGACAGGGCCTTTCGGAGCAGTACTTC. Amino acid sequence: CASSSGQGLSEQYF. The chain links TRBV7-3 to TRBJ2-7; 8 bases agree with TRBD1. The germline V gene encodes CDR1 SGHTA and CDR2 FQGTGA. The CDR3 has 14 amino acids. The trim removed 4 bases at V and 7 bases at J, leaving 9 bases unmatched. Full variable domain (rest looked up from reference TRBV7-3 and TRBJ2-7): GAGVSQTPSNKVTEKGKYVELRCDPISGHTALYWYRQSLGQGPEFLIYFQGTGAADDSGLPNDRFFAVRPEGSVSTLKIQRTERGDSAVYLCASSSGQGLSEQYFGPGTRLTVT.

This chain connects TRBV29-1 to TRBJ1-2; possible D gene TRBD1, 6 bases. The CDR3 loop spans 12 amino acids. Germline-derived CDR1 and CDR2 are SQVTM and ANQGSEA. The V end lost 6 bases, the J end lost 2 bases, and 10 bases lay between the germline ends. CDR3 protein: CSVATGNYGYTF. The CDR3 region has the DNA TGCAGCGTCGCGACAGGAAACTATGGCTACACCTTC.

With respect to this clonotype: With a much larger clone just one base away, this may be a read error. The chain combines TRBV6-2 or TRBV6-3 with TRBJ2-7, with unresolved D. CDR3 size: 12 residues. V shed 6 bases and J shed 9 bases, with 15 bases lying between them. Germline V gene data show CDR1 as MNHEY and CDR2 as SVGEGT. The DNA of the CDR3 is TGTGCCAGCAGGTCAGATTTCATTAGGCAGTACTTC. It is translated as CASRSDFIRQYF.

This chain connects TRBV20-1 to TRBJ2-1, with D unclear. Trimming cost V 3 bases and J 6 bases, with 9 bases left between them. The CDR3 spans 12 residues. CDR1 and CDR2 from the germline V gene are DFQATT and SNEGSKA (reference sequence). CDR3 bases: TGCAGTGCTAGCTGGCCCCCCAATGAGCAGTTCTTC. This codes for CSASWPPNEQFF.

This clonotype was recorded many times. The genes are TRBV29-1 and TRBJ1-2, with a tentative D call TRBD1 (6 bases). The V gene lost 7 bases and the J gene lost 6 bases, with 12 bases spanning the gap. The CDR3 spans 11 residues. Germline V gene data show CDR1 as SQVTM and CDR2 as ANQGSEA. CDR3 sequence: CSGGTTDGYTF. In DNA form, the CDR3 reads TGCAGCGGCGGGACAACCGATGGCTACACCTTC. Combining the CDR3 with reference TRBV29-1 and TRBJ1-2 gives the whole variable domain SAVISQKPSRDICQRGTSLTIQCQVDSQVTMMFWYRQQPGQSLTLIATANQGSEATYESGFVIDKFPISRPNLTFSTLTVSNMSPEDSSIYLCSGGTTDGYTFGSGTRLTVV.

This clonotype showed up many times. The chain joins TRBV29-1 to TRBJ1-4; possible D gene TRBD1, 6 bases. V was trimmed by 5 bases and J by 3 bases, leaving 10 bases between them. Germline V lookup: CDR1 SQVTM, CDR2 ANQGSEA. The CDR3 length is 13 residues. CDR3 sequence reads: CSVWGGSNEKLFF. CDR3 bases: TGCAGCGTTTGGGGGGGCTCTAATGAAAAACTGTTTTTT.

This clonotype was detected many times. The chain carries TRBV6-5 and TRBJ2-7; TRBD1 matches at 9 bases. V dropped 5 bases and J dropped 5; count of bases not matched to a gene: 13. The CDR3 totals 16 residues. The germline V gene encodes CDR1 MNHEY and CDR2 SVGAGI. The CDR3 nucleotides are TGTGCCAGCAGTACTACTACCGGGACAGGGAAGGACGAGCAGTACTTC. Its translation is CASSTTTGTGKDEQYF.

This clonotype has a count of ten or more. The CDR3 DNA is TGTGCCACCAGTGATCGGACCAACCCCGACGAGCAGTACTTC. It specifies CATSDRTNPDEQYF. V gene TRBV24-1 combines with J gene TRBJ2-7; D not certain. Trimming took off 3 bases at V and 5 bases at J, with 13 bases between the two ends. CDR1 is KGHDR and CDR2 is SFDVKD in the germline V gene. The CDR3 spans 14 residues.

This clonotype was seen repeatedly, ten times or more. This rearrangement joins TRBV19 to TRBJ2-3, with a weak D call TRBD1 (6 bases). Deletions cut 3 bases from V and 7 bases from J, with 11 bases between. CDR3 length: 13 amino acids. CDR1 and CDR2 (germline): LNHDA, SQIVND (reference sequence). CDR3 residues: CASSIQGRNTQYF. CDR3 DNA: TGTGCCAGTAGTATTCAGGGGCGGAATACGCAGTATTTT.

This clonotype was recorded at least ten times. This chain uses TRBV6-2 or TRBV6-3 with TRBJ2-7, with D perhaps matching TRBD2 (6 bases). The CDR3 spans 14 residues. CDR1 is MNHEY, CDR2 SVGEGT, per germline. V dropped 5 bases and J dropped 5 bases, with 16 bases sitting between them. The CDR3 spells CASSPRMGGDEQYF. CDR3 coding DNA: TGTGCCAGCAGTCCCAGGATGGGGGGAGACGAGCAGTACTTC.

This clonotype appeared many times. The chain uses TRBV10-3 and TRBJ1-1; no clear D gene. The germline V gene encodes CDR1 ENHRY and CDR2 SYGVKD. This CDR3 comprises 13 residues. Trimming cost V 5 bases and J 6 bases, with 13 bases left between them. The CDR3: CAISINSAAEAFF. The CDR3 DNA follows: TGTGCCATCAGTATAAACAGCGCGGCTGAAGCTTTCTTT.

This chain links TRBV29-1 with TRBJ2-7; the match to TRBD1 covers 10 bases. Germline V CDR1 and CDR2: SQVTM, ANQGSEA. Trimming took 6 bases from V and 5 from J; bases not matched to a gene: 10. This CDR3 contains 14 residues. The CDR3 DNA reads TGCAGCGTAGTAGGACAGGGGGAAATGAACGAGCAGTACTTC. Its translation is CSVVGQGEMNEQYF.

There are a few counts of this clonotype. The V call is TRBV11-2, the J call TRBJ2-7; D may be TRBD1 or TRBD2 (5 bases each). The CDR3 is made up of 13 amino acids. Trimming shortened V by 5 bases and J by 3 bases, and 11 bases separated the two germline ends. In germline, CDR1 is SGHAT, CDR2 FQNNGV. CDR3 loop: CASSQGRYYEQYF. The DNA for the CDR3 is TGTGCCAGCAGCCAGGGACGGTACTACGAGCAGTACTTC.

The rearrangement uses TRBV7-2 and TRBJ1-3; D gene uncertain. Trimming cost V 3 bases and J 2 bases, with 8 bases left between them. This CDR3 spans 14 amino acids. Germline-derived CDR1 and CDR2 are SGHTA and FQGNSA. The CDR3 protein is CASSFGRTGNTIYF. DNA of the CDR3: TGTGCCAGCAGCTTCGGACGCACTGGAAACACCATATATTTT.

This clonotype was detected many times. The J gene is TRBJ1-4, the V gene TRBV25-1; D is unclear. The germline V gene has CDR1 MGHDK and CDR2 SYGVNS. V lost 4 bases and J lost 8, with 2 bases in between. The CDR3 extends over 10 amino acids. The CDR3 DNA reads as TGTGCCAGCAGTGGGGAAAAACTGTTTTTT. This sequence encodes CASSGEKLFF.

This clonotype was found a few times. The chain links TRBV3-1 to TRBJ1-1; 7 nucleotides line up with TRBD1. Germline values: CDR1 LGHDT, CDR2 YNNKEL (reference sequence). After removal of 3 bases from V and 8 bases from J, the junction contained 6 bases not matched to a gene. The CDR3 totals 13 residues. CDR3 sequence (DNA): TGTGCCAGCAGCCAGGGACAGAATCTGGAAGCTTTCTTT. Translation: CASSQGQNLEAFF.

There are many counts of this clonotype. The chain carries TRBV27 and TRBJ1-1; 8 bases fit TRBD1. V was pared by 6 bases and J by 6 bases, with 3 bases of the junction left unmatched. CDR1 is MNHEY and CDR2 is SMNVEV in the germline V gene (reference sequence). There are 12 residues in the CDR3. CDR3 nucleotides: TGTGCCAGCAGGGACAGGGACGCTGAAGCTTTCTTT. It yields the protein CASRDRDAEAFF.

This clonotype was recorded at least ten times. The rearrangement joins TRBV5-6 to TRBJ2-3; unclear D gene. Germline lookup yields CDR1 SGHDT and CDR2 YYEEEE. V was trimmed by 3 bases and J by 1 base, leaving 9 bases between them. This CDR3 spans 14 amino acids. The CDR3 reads CASSSLGGTDTQYF. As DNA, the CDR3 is TGTGCCAGCAGCTCCCTTGGGGGCACAGATACGCAGTATTTT.

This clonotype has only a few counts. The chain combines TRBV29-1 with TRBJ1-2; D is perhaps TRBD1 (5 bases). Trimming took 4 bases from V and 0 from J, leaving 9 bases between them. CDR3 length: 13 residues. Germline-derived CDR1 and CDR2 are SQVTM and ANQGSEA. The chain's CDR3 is CSVVKGANYGYTF. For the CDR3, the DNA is TGCAGCGTTGTGAAAGGGGCTAACTATGGCTACACCTTC.

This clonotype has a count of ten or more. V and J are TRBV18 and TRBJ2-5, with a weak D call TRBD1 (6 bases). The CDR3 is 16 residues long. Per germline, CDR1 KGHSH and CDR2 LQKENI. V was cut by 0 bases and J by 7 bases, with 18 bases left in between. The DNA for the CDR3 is TGTGCCAGCTCACCACCGAGCAGGGGCGGATCGGCGACCCAGTACTTC. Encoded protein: CASSPPSRGGSATQYF. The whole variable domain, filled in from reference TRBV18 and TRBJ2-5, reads NAGVMQNPRHLVRRRGQEARLRCSPMKGHSHVYWYRQLPEEGLKFMVYLQKENIIDESGMPKERFSAEFPKEGPSILRIQQVVRGDSAAYFCASSPPSRGGSATQYFGPGTRLLVL.

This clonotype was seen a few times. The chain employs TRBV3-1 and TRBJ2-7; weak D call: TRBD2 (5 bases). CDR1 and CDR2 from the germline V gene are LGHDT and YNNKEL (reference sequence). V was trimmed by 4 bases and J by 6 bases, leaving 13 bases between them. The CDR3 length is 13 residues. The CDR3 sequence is CASSRNSGVEQYF. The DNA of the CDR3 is TGTGCCAGCAGCCGCAACTCCGGGGTCGAGCAGTACTTC.

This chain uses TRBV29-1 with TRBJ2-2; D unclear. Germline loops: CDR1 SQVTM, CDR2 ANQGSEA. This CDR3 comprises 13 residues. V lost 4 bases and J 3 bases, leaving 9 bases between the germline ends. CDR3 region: CSVVRGDTGELFF. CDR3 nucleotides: TGCAGCGTTGTTCGCGGAGACACCGGGGAGCTGTTTTTT.

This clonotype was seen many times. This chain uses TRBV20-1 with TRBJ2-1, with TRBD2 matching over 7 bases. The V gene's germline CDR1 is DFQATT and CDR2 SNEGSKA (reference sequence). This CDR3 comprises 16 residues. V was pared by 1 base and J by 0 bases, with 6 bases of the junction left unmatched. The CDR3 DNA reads TGCAGTGCTAGAGTTTGGAGCGGGGACTCCTACAATGAGCAGTTCTTC. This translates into CSARVWSGDSYNEQFF.

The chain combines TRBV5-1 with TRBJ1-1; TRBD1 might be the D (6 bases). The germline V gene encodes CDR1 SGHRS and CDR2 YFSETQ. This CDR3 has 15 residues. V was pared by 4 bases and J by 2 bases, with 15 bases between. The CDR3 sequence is CASSPGLTGNTEAFF. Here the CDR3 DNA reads TGCGCCAGCAGCCCGGGGCTGACAGGCAACACTGAAGCTTTCTTT.

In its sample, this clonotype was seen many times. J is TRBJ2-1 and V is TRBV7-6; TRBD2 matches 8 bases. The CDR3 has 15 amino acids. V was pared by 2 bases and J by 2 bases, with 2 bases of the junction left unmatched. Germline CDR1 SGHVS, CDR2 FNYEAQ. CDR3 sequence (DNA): TGTGCCAGCAGCTTACTAGCGGGCACCTACAATGAGCAGTTCTTC. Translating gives CASSLLAGTYNEQFF.

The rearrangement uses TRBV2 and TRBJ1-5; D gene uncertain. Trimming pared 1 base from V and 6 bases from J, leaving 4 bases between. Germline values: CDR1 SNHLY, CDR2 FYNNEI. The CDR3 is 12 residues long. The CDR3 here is CASSEGAQPQHF. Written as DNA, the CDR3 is TGTGCCAGCAGTGAAGGGGCTCAGCCCCAGCATTTT.

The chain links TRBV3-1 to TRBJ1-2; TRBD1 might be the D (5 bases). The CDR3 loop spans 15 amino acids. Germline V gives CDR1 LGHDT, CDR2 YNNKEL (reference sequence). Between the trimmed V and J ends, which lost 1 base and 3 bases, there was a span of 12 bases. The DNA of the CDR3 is TGTGCCAGCAGCCAAGGAGACAGATACCACTATGGCTACACCTTC. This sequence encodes CASSQGDRYHYGYTF.

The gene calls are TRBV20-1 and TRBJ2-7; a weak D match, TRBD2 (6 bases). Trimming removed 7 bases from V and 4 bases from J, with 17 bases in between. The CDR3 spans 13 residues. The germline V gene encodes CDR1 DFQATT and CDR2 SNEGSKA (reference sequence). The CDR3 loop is CSGMRGGSYEQYF. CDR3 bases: TGCAGTGGCATGCGGGGTGGATCGTACGAGCAGTACTTC.

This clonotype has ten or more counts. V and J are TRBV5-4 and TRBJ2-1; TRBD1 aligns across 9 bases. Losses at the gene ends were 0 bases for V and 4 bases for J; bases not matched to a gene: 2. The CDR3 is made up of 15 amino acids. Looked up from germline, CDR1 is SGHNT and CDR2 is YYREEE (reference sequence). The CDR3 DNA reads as TGTGCCAGCAGCTTGGCCGGACAGGGGTACAATGAGCAGTTCTTC. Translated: CASSLAGQGYNEQFF.

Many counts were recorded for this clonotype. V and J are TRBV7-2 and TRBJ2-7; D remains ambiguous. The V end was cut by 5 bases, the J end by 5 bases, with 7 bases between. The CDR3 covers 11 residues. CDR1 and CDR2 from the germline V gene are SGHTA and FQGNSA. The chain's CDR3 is CASSLSNEQYF. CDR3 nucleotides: TGTGCCAGCAGCCTAAGCAACGAGCAGTACTTC.